This TCR beta chain came from a study of cytomegalovirus exposure and HLA in healthy donors listed by TCRdb under 2017. At the level of the whole study: In an earlier analysis of around 540 of the donors, around 290 Gb of sequence data and 100 million or so unique TCR beta sequences from some 170 million T cells were reported. An early release that covered 500 to 800 HLA-typed donors contained around 330 gigabases of sequencing data and about 93 million unique TCR sequences. Of the approximately 370 genotyped donors, 70% to 90% were placed in the genetic ancestry cluster associated with self-reported Caucasian donors. The study was designed to test whether signatures of past pathogen exposure could be identified by cataloging public T cell receptors. Using immunosequencing, the study profiled T cell repertoires from about 650 subjects and related those repertoires to cytomegalovirus serostatus. In addition to the first cohort of 650 to 750 subjects, a separate validation cohort of 100 to 150 different subjects was used. The study combined high-throughput TCR immunosequencing, statistical association of individual TCRs with disease status, and machine learning to predict cytomegalovirus infection status. A later analysis re-analyzed previously published TCR beta repertoires from hundreds of donors and added high-resolution HLA genotyping to study TCR occurrence patterns. Rather than using new phenotypic data, the later analysis identified candidate immune exposures from TCR beta sequences and from how often those sequences occurred across donors. An earlier analysis of about 620 of the donors applied high-throughput TCR beta sequencing to assess whether each TCR beta V gene segment acted as functional or pseudogenic. Donor age, sex, ethnicity and CMV serostatus were compiled together with the repertoire data. Genome-wide SNP genotypes for about 60% of the roughly 670 donors were used in a later genetic analysis, which treated that subset as a discovery cohort. All discovery cohort repertoires had been generated on a single sequencing platform. Class I and class II HLA loci were covered by the typing at four-digit resolution. Typing coverage differed by locus: A, B, C, DRB1 and DQB1 were typed in roughly 620-640 donors, DQA1 in around 500, DPA1 in around 580, and DPB1 in approximately 450. Several DR-DQ haplotypes were handled as single units for association and clustering because linkage in the cohort was strong. Among 300 to 500 genotyped donors of the cohort, an average of approximately 200,000 unique TCR beta nucleotide sequences was sequenced per donor, of which about 19% were non-productive.

The germline V gene specifies SGHRS as CDR1 and YFSETQ as CDR2. V loses 4 bases, J loses 5 bases, and the germline ends lie 9 bases apart. The CDR3 goes from the cysteine to the phenylalanine over 12 residues. The DNA shown is the 36-base CDR3, in frame from base 1. A word on this clone: Which antigen it targets is not known. No clone much larger than this one lies a single base away; base qualities are absent.

Libraries were made using the immunoSEQ multiplex PCR assay. For the multiplex PCR, a mixture combining 60 forward primers for TCR Vbeta segments and 13 reverse primers for TCR Jbeta segments was used. The CDR3 region of rearranged TCR beta genes was amplified from genomic DNA by a multiplex PCR assay. The Illumina HiSeq System was used to sequence the amplified TCR beta libraries as 87-base-pair reads. The original pipeline was this. Across the 640 or so repertoires, a later analysis counted approximately 83 million unique TCR beta chains, around 10 million of which were shared by at least two donors. Raw reads were error-corrected and collapsed into unique sequences with a nearest-neighbor algorithm that merged closely related sequences to remove PCR and sequencing errors. V, D and J gene segments were assigned by aligning CDR3 sequences to IMGT reference sequences. For a sequence to be retained, at least a six-nucleotide match to both a V gene segment and a J gene segment was required. A rearrangement was called productive if the CDR3 had no stop codons and remained in frame with V and J, and every other rearrangement was called non-productive. CDR3 was defined according to IMGT convention as the region running from the second conserved V-encoded cysteine to the conserved J-encoded phenylalanine. The earlier analysis of 500 to 750 of the donors excluded any sequence lacking an unambiguous match to a single V gene segment. An earlier analysis of almost 600 of the donors classified V segments as functional when productive rearrangements were above 56.7% and as segregating when the standard deviation between donors was above 5%. To diagnose cytomegalovirus status from the catalog of TCR beta chain sequences, a statistical classification framework was built. V and J gene assignment, in a later analysis, came from comparing TCR nucleotide sequences with IMGT/GENE-DB human TR gene sequences. Using the TCRdist pipeline, a later analysis assigned CDR3 sequences along with most-parsimonious VDJ recombination scenarios. In a later analysis, every TCR beta chain was defined by the combination of its CDR3 amino acid sequence and its V-gene family, and reads without a unique V-gene family were dropped. As a way to deal with suspected cross-contamination and a sequencing artifact, a later analysis dropped 500 to 700 nucleotide sequences that were highly shared and had low generation probability. For each public chain, a later analysis derived a clonal expansion index from normalized ranks of inferred template counts within each repertoire. In a later analysis, generation probabilities were computed with a VDJ recombination model fitted to out-of-frame rearrangements, and the resulting probabilities were checked against IGoR. In a later analysis, hypergeometric tests were used to score TCR-TCR, TCR-HLA and TCR-CMV co-occurrence, with a repertoire-size bias correction applied to TCR pairs. False discovery rates were estimated in a later analysis by permuting HLA or CMV assignments 20 times. In a later analysis, co-occurring TCRs were grouped using DBSCAN, with TCRdist sequence similarity added in when clustering inside HLA-allele-positive subsets. For co-occurrence clustering, repertoires with fewer than 30,000 or more than 120,000 public chains were excluded, along with roughly five repertoires with anomalous nucleotide sharing. TCRdb holds this immuneACCESS table with in-frame rearrangements only. Some clones are missing; in checked studies, unresolved V genes explain under half, and the rest has no known cause. The V and J calls and clone size come from that table; D and trimming were worked out from the DNA. This sample holds 100,000 to 140,000 clones; around four fifths were observed only once. The ten largest clones represent roughly 8% of the sample.

In total, just over 650 healthy bone marrow donors made up the cohort. All cohort members were sampled while nominally healthy, although unrecorded immune exposures were likely present. The donor tested CMV seronegative, placing the donor among the 352 seronegative members of the cohort. Every donor gave a peripheral blood sample, and the peripheral blood mononuclear cells from that sample were used for TCR beta sequencing. The Qiagen DNeasy Blood Extraction Kit was used to extract genomic DNA from the blood cell samples. General study outcomes and caveats: About 17 rarely observed V segments, including chromosome 9 orphons, were excluded from the earlier analysis of some 590 of the donors because counts were too low. The authors suggested that the approach could potentially be generalized to other disease states and immunological phenotypes. In the study, about 150 TCR beta chains were listed as associated with cytomegalovirus. A later analysis associated 15,000 or so TCR beta sequences with specific HLA alleles at a false discovery rate of 0.05. A later genetic analysis reported fewer N-insertions in productive TCRs among donors in an Asian-associated ancestry cluster than the roughly 700-donor mean. A cluster of highly shared sequence variants was judged likely to represent a technical artifact of the sequencing pipeline. A further reported finding was that TCR beta sequences accurately predicted the HLA-A and HLA-B alleles for most subjects in the first cohort. In a later analysis, HLA-associated TCR beta chains showed more clonal expansion and lower generation probabilities than non-associated chains that were equally common. Broadly in line with IMGT annotations, most TCR beta V segments showed up in productive rearrangements about 87% or about 30% of the time in an earlier analysis of 450 to 600 of the donors. In a later analysis, several top co-occurrence clusters were reported to appear linked to parvovirus B19, influenza, CMV and Epstein-Barr virus. A later analysis found that most CMV-associated TCR beta chains appeared HLA-restricted, with HLA associations seemingly driven largely by CMV exposure. CMV serostatus was the only immune exposure information available for the cohort. The cohort was sequenced for TCR beta chains only, and without alpha or paired-chain data the features that could be detected were limited. Linkage disequilibrium might explain the correlated functional status among segregating V segments, but an unknown experimental factor could not be excluded. In a later analysis, the rate of TCR association differed among HLA loci, with DRB1 alleles having the most associated TCRs and HLA-C alleles having the fewest. An association between a missense DCLRE1C variant and V-gene and J-gene trimming of TCR beta chains was found in a later genetic analysis and replicated in an independent cohort. The 87-base-pair reads could not distinguish some IMGT-functional V segments, including TRBV6-2 and TRBV6-3, so those segments were excluded. The classifier was reported to diagnose cytomegalovirus status with high specificity and sensitivity in both the original and validation cohorts. In vitro tests confirmed that a few of the cytomegalovirus-associated TCR beta chains recognize cytomegalovirus antigens. Because HLA typing was unavailable for some donors at each locus, only the typed subset was used in association tests. The presence/absence analyses assumed that sequencing depth was roughly uniform across donors, and that assumption may not be true. Strong co-occurrence of HLA alleles, especially DR and DQ, made assigning TCR associations to individual alleles difficult. Across donors, most TCR sequences were observed very rarely, whereas some public TCRs were present in many individuals.

The clonotype comes from a young man in good health and CMV-seronegative. The chain uses TRBV5-1 and TRBJ1-1, with no reliable assignment of the D segment. Sequencing used PBMCs. The CDR3: CASSAGGTEAFF. Here is the DNA: TGCGCCAGCAGCGCCGGAGGGACTGAAGCTTTCTTT.